This passage covers 18 T cell receptor beta chains from one sample sequenced in a study of Ad26.COV2.S vaccination and SARS-CoV-2 variants. Stated treatment: 19 received Ad26.COV2.S at low or high dose, single or two shots; 5 received placebo; per-sample allocation not given. Specimen acquisition occurred on day 63 following the initial vaccine or placebo injection. Profiling relied on immunoSEQ multiplex PCR, and the TCRdb table lists in-frame clones only, not all of them. The sample carries around 400,000 clones, under 90% recorded once. The starting material was peripheral blood, obtained in a trial of Ad26.COV2.S vaccine versus placebo. All receptors come from a person between 18 and 60 years old who received the Ad26.COV2.S COVID-19 vaccine or a placebo.

The genes are TRBV6-5 and TRBJ1-5, with D maybe TRBD1 (6 bases). This CDR3 has 13 amino acids. Germline values: CDR1 MNHEY, CDR2 SVGAGI. Between the trimmed V and J ends, which lost 6 bases and 4 bases, there was a span of 10 bases. The CDR3 protein is CASSRTVNQPQHF. In DNA, the CDR3 is TGTGCCAGCAGCAGGACAGTGAATCAGCCCCAGCATTTT.

This clone has only one observation. V is TRBV5-6 and J is TRBJ2-7, with 7 bases aligning to TRBD1. The junction had 7 bases not matched to a gene; V was cut back by 1 base and J by 6 bases. There are 14 residues in the CDR3. CDR1 is SGHDT and CDR2 is YYEEEE in the germline V gene. CDR3 sequence (DNA): TGTGCCAGCAGCTTGATAGCAGGGGGATCCGAGCAGTACTTC. Amino acids: CASSLIAGGSEQYF.

The rearrangement joins TRBV2 to TRBJ2-1; the D is unclear. Germline V gene sequence: CDR1 SNHLY, CDR2 FYNNEI. With 3 bases removed from V and 1 base from J, the gap between germline ends came to 7 bases. This CDR3 has 14 residues. The CDR3 DNA follows: TGTGCCAGCAGTGACAGGTATTCCTACAATGAGCAGTTCTTC. It codes for CASSDRYSYNEQFF.

The genes are TRBV2 and TRBJ1-6, with D possibly matching TRBD1 (5 bases). In germline, CDR1 is SNHLY, CDR2 FYNNEI. This CDR3 comprises 13 residues. V lost 10 bases and J 7 bases, leaving 14 bases between the germline ends. CDR3 amino acids: CATQGWWNSPLHF. Written as DNA, the CDR3 is TGTGCCACCCAGGGTTGGTGGAATTCACCCCTCCACTTT.

V and J are TRBV12-3 or TRBV12-4 and TRBJ2-7, with D possibly called TRBD1 or TRBD2 (6 bases each). CDR3 length: 13 residues. V lost 6 bases and J lost 8, with 17 bases in between. The CDR3 reads CASRMSMGGKQYF. DNA for the CDR3: TGTGCCAGCAGAATGAGTATGGGGGGCAAGCAGTACTTC.

This clone was detected a few times. This chain connects TRBV28 to TRBJ2-7; no clear D. The CDR3 is made up of 12 amino acids. Trimming cost V 5 bases and J 5 bases, with 10 bases left between them. Germline CDR1 MDHEN, CDR2 SYDVKM. DNA for the CDR3: TGTGCCAGCAGTCTCAGGCTAAACGAGCAGTACTTC. Its protein is CASSLRLNEQYF. Complete variable domain (other parts from reference TRBV28 and TRBJ2-7): DVKVTQSSRYLVKRTGEKVFLECVQDMDHENMFWYRQDPGLGLRLIYFSYDVKMKEKGDIPEGYSVSREKKERFSLILESASTNQTSMYLCASSLRLNEQYFGPGTRLTVT.

This clone has a single count. V is TRBV6-6 and J is TRBJ2-3, with D unclear. Germline loops: CDR1 MNHNY, CDR2 SVGAGI (reference sequence). CDR3 length: 14 residues. The V end was cut by 5 bases, the J end by 4 bases, with 13 bases between. CDR3 nucleotides: TGTGCCAGCAGTCCCGACCTTACAGCAGATACGCAGTATTTT. Protein: CASSPDLTADTQYF.

The rearrangement joins TRBV21-1 to TRBJ1-2. TRBV21-1 is described as a pseudogene. The CDR3 consists of 15 residues. Here the CDR3 DNA reads TGTGCCAGCAGCAAAGCGCTACGGCTTAACTATGGCTACACCTTC. It yields the protein CASSKALRLNYGYTF.

The chain links TRBV2 to TRBJ1-4; D ambiguous. The CDR3 loop spans 15 amino acids. Germline V gives CDR1 SNHLY, CDR2 FYNNEI. Trimming cost V 5 bases and J 8 bases, with 18 bases left between them. The CDR3 loop reads CASSSRPSEGEKLFF. CDR3 nucleotide sequence: TGTGCCAGCAGTTCCCGGCCATCCGAAGGGGAAAAACTGTTTTTT.

The chain uses TRBV9 and TRBJ1-3, with D hard to call. Germline V gives CDR1 SGDLS, CDR2 YYNGEE. There are 14 residues in the CDR3. V was cut by 4 bases and J by 3 bases, with 11 bases left in between. CDR3 sequence reads: CASSSRTRGNTIYF. CDR3 nucleotides: TGTGCCAGCAGCAGTAGGACTCGTGGAAACACCATATATTTT. Full variable domain (outside the CDR3, taken from reference TRBV9 and TRBJ1-3): DSGVTQTPKHLITATGQRVTLRCSPRSGDLSVYWYQQSLDQGLQFLIQYYNGEERAKGNILERFSAQQFPDLHSELNLSSLELGDSALYFCASSSRTRGNTIYFGEGSWLTVV.

The gene calls are TRBV6-6 and TRBJ2-7; D unresolved. Trimming pared 7 bases from V and 3 bases from J, leaving 7 bases between. The CDR3 is made up of 11 amino acids. Germline CDR1 and CDR2: MNHNY and SVGAGI (reference sequence). CDR3 region: CASNLGYEQYF. CDR3 bases: TGTGCCAGCAATCTTGGCTACGAGCAGTACTTC.

The chain joins TRBV6-5 to TRBJ1-2; D uncertain. The CDR3 is 14 residues long. V lost 2 bases and J 4 bases, leaving 11 bases between the germline ends. The germline V gene has CDR1 MNHEY and CDR2 SVGAGI. CDR3 residues: CASSYQEGFYGYTF. In DNA, the CDR3 is TGTGCCAGCAGTTACCAGGAGGGTTTCTATGGCTACACCTTC.

The V call is TRBV7-9, the J call TRBJ1-1, with a tentative D call TRBD1 (5 bases). Germline V gene sequence: CDR1 SEHNR, CDR2 FQNEAQ (reference sequence). V lost 2 bases to trimming and J lost 5 bases, with 12 bases between them. CDR3 length: 14 residues. The CDR3 region is CASSLSTGETEAFF. DNA of the CDR3: TGTGCCAGCAGCTTAAGTACAGGAGAAACTGAAGCTTTCTTT.

The chain has TRBV5-4 and TRBJ1-6, with D perhaps TRBD1 (5 bases). Deletions cut 9 bases from V and 5 bases from J, with 15 bases between. The length of the CDR3 is 14 residues. In germline, CDR1 is SGHNT, CDR2 YYREEE (reference sequence). The CDR3 is CATRTGRDNSPLHF. The CDR3 DNA follows: TGTGCCACTCGTACGGGACGGGATAATTCACCCCTCCACTTT.

V usage is TRBV5-1 and J usage is TRBJ2-7, with TRBD2 as a possible D gene (6 bases). Germline CDR1 reads SGHRS; CDR2 reads YFSETQ. The CDR3 spans 14 residues. V was pared by 0 bases and J by 9 bases, with 16 bases between. The CDR3 spells CASSLGGTPEAQYF. In DNA, the CDR3 is TGCGCCAGCAGCTTGGGTGGGACTCCTGAGGCGCAGTACTTC.

V gene TRBV5-1 combines with J gene TRBJ2-1; no reliable D call. The CDR3 has 14 residues. Germline V gene lookup returns CDR1 SGHRS and CDR2 YFSETQ. The germline V and J ends were trimmed by 3 bases and 3 bases, with 10 bases remaining between them. The chain's CDR3 is CASSSGGDYNEQFF. CDR3 coding DNA: TGCGCCAGCAGCTCGGGTGGGGACTACAATGAGCAGTTCTTC.

The rearrangement links TRBV9 to TRBJ2-6; a weak D match, TRBD1 (5 bases). V was shortened by 2 bases and J by 2 bases, with 14 bases between the two germline ends. The CDR3 runs to 17 residues. The V gene's germline CDR1 is SGDLS and CDR2 YYNGEE. The CDR3 bases are TGTGCCAGCAGCGTGGCCGCTCAGGGCGCTGGGGCCAACGTCCTGACTTTC. Its protein product is CASSVAAQGAGANVLTF.

This chain uses TRBV7-3 with TRBJ1-1, with TRBD1 matching over 9 bases. The germline V gene has CDR1 SGHTA and CDR2 FQGTGA. V shed 4 bases and J 9 bases; nucleotides not matched to a gene: 3. CDR3 length equals 12 residues. The CDR3, as DNA: TGTGCCAGCAGCTCCGGACAGGGGAAAGCTTTCTTT. Its protein product is CASSSGQGKAFF.